This entry lists 30 T cell receptor beta chains sequenced from one sample in a study of CXCR3-negative and CXCR3-positive naive CD8 T cells. UMI-labeled 5' RACE yielded the TRB cDNA libraries. Reprocessing the 5' RACE reads, TCRdb reports a single entry for every CDR3 protein and omits DNA. The sample yields tens of thousands of distinct CDR3 sequences, of which the top ten take up roughly 1.6%. The sample taken for sequencing was naive CXCR3- CD8+ T cells from blood. Subset defined: CD45RO-CCR7+CD27+CD95- naive CD8+ T cells lacking CXCR3 (TNR3-). These receptors were taken from a human donor in good health. Some clones in this sample may be carry-over from other donors' samples.

The rearrangement uses TRBV7-7 and TRBJ2-3; checking the TCRdb D call of TRBD1 is not possible without DNA. CDR3 length: 14 amino acids. Germline V gene lookup returns CDR1 SSHAT and CDR2 FNYEAQ (reference sequence). CDR3 amino acids: CASSSSTGTDTQYF.

V and J are TRBV12-3 or TRBV12-4 and TRBJ2-7; TCRdb names TRBD1, which stays unverified in the absence of DNA. This CDR3 comprises 15 residues. This chain's CDR3 is CASSPGWGLTYEQYF.

The chain employs TRBV11-2 and TRBJ1-6; checking the TCRdb D call of TRBD1 is not possible without DNA. From germline, CDR1 is SGHAT and CDR2 FQNNGV. The CDR3 sequence is 17 residues long. The CDR3 region is CASSGSSQGADNSPLHF.

The chain has TRBV11-2 and TRBJ2-7; TCRdb's D call, TRBD2, is unchecked because there is no DNA. The CDR3 runs to 17 residues. Germline lookup yields CDR1 SGHAT and CDR2 FQNNGV. CDR3 loop: CASSLAASGSSSYEQYF.

The rearrangement joins TRBV7-9 to TRBJ2-5; TCRdb proposes TRBD1, but this gene call is untestable without DNA. Germline CDR1 reads SEHNR; CDR2 reads FQNEAQ (reference sequence). This CDR3 region has 16 residues. The CDR3: CASSSPDGQKQETQYF.

This chain uses TRBV27 with TRBJ1-1. This CDR3 is 13 amino acids long. The germline CDR1 and CDR2 sequences are MNHEY and SMNVEV (reference sequence). The chain's CDR3 is CASSLLMNTEAFF.

This chain joins TRBV6-2 or TRBV6-3 and TRBJ2-3; TCRdb returns TRBD2, unconfirmable since there is no DNA. Per the germline V gene, CDR1 is MNHEY and CDR2 is SVGEGT. The CDR3 has 16 residues. The CDR3 sequence is CASSYRQGQPTDTQYF.

According to its frequency, this clonotype is medium-sized. The chain combines TRBV4-1 with TRBJ1-6. CDR1 and CDR2 (germline): MGHRA, YSYEKL. The CDR3 has 15 residues. The CDR3 sequence is CASSQERQYNSPLHF.

The rearrangement links TRBV29-1 to TRBJ1-3; TCRdb picks TRBD1, but there is no DNA to check that call. The CDR3 contains 17 residues. The germline gives CDR1 SQVTM, CDR2 ANQGSEA. The CDR3 loop is CSVWDVKSAGSGNTIYF. Full variable domain (remainder filled in from reference TRBV29-1 and TRBJ1-3): SAVISQKPSRDICQRGTSLTIQCQVDSQVTMMFWYRQQPGQSLTLIATANQGSEATYESGFVIDKFPISRPNLTFSTLTVSNMSPEDSSIYLCSVWDVKSAGSGNTIYFGEGSWLTVV.

This rearrangement joins TRBV5-1 to TRBJ2-1. The V gene's germline CDR1 is SGHRS and CDR2 YFSETQ. The CDR3 has 14 amino acids. This chain's CDR3 is CASSLEIAFNEQFF.

This clonotype is deemed medium-sized by its frequency. The chain recombines TRBV5-1 with TRBJ2-1. Germline CDR1 SGHRS, CDR2 YFSETQ. The CDR3 sequence is 15 residues long. The CDR3 sequence: CASSLRGGTYNEQFF.

The chain has TRBV5-5 and TRBJ2-7; the D call from TCRdb, TRBD2, cannot be confirmed without DNA. The V gene's germline CDR1 is SGHKS and CDR2 YYEKEE (reference sequence). This CDR3 contains 16 residues. The CDR3 here is CASSLVPALSSYEQYF.

This sequence joins TRBV3-1 and TRBJ2-1. Germline CDR1 is LGHDT and CDR2 is YNNKEL (reference sequence). CDR3 length: 15 residues. The CDR3 sequence: CASSRMIGTYNEQFF.

J is TRBJ2-7 and V is TRBV7-8. Germline assignment: CDR1 SGHVS and CDR2 FQNEAQ. The length of the CDR3 is 15 residues. The CDR3 sequence: CASSLGSIGPYEQYF.

The chain is built from TRBV5-6 and TRBJ2-1; TCRdb picks TRBD1, but there is no DNA to check that call. This CDR3 is built from 14 residues. CDR1 and CDR2 (germline): SGHDT, YYEEEE. This chain's CDR3 is CASSLEDRDNEQFF.

J is TRBJ2-1 and V is TRBV4-1. Per the germline V gene, CDR1 is MGHRA and CDR2 is YSYEKL. CDR3 length: 11 residues. This CDR3 is CASSRKDEQFF.

The CDR3 loop reads CASSWRDANTGELFF. The chain carries TRBV7-8 and TRBJ2-2; TCRdb's assignment of TRBD2 cannot be checked, as there is no DNA. Germline lookup yields CDR1 SGHVS and CDR2 FQNEAQ. The CDR3 is 15 residues long. The variable domain in full, completed from reference TRBV7-8 and TRBJ2-2, reads GAGVSQSPRYKVAKRGQDVALRCDPISGHVSLFWYQQALGQGPEFLTYFQNEAQLDKSGLPSDRFFAERPEGSVSTLKIQRTQQEDSAVYLCASSWRDANTGELFFGEGSRLTVL.

The genes are TRBV9 and TRBJ2-6. This CDR3 is built from 15 residues. Germline CDR1 is SGDLS and CDR2 is YYNGEE. The CDR3 here is CASSGWSSGANVLTF. The whole variable domain, filled in from reference TRBV9 and TRBJ2-6, reads DSGVTQTPKHLITATGQRVTLRCSPRSGDLSVYWYQQSLDQGLQFLIQYYNGEERAKGNILERFSAQQFPDLHSELNLSSLELGDSALYFCASSGWSSGANVLTFGAGSRLTVL.

The chain recombines TRBV4-1 with TRBJ1-1; TCRdb designates TRBD1, a call that cannot be tested without DNA. In germline, CDR1 is MGHRA, CDR2 YSYEKL. The CDR3 extends over 17 amino acids. CDR3 protein: CASSPPPGQGSNTEAFF.

The V call is TRBV30, the J call TRBJ1-3; TCRdb's D gene call, TRBD1, goes unchecked for lack of DNA. Germline CDR1 is GTSNPN and CDR2 is SVGIG (reference sequence). CDR3 size: 14 residues. This CDR3 is CAWSVGVSGNTIYF.

The chain joins TRBV12-5 to TRBJ2-7. This CDR3 has 14 amino acids. Germline V lookup: CDR1 LGHNT, CDR2 FRNRAP. The CDR3 sequence is CASGLTNFNTEQYF.

J is TRBJ2-3 and V is TRBV6-6; TCRdb's D call of TRBD2 is untestable without DNA. Germline CDR1 reads MNHNY; CDR2 reads SVGAGI (reference sequence). The CDR3 is 14 residues long. The CDR3 spells CASSLAGATDTQYF.

V gene TRBV7-9 combines with J gene TRBJ2-7; TCRdb lists TRBD1, though no DNA is available to test this call. Germline V lookup: CDR1 SEHNR, CDR2 FQNEAQ (reference sequence). The CDR3 is 13 residues long. The CDR3 loop is CASSSGGEYEQYF. The full variable domain, rest sourced from reference TRBV7-9 and TRBJ2-7, is DTGVSQNPRHKITKRGQNVTFRCDPISEHNRLYWYRQTLGQGPEFLTYFQNEAQLEKSRLLSDRFSAERPKGSFSTLEIQRTEQGDSAMYLCASSSGGEYEQYFGPGTRLTVT.

V usage is TRBV19 and J usage is TRBJ2-5; TCRdb indicates TRBD1, and absent DNA this call remains unverified. The length of the CDR3 is 15 residues. The germline V gene encodes CDR1 LNHDA and CDR2 SQIVND (reference sequence). CDR3 protein: CASSIPYGTKETQYF.

The chain carries TRBV5-6 and TRBJ2-1; TCRdb designates TRBD1, a call that cannot be tested without DNA. Germline CDR1 reads SGHDT; CDR2 reads YYEEEE. The CDR3 extends over 14 amino acids. CDR3 sequence reads: CASSPTGSYNEQFF.

V is TRBV28 and J is TRBJ2-7; TCRdb names TRBD2, which stays unverified in the absence of DNA. The CDR3 has 19 residues. CDR1 and CDR2 (germline): MDHEN, SYDVKM. This chain's CDR3 is CASSLVASGGALLLYEQYF.

V is TRBV13 and J is TRBJ2-6; TCRdb's D call of TRBD1 is untestable without DNA. This CDR3 region has 18 residues. CDR1 is PRHDT and CDR2 is FYEKMQ in the germline V gene (reference sequence). CDR3 protein: CASSFQDREPAGANVLTF.

V and J are TRBV20-1 and TRBJ2-3; the TCRdb call, TRBD1, lacks DNA for checking. Germline V gene lookup returns CDR1 DFQATT and CDR2 SNEGSKA (reference sequence). This CDR3 is 15 amino acids long. The CDR3 sequence is CSATWRQAITDTQYF.

This rearrangement joins TRBV29-1 to TRBJ2-5; the TCRdb call, TRBD1, lacks DNA for checking. The germline gives CDR1 SQVTM, CDR2 ANQGSEA. The CDR3 loop spans 12 amino acids. The CDR3: CSVGGRQETQYF.

The chain links TRBV20-1 to TRBJ1-1. Germline CDR1 is DFQATT and CDR2 is SNEGSKA (reference sequence). The CDR3 runs 12 residues. The CDR3 is CSARVSVTEAFF.